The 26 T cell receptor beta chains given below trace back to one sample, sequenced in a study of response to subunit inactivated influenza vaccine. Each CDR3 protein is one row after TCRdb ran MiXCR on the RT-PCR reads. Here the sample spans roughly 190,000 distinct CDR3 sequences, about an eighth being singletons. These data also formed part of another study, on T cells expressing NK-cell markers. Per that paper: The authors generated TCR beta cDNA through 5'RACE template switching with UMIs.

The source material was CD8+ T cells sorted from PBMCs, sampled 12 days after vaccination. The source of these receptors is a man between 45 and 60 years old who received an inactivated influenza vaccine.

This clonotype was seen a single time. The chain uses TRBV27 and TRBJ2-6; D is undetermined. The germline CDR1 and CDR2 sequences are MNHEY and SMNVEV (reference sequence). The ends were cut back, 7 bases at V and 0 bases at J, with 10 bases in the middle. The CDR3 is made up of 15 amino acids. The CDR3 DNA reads TGTGCCAGCACCAGTAGACCCTCTGGGGCCAACGTCCTGACTTTC. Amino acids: CASTSRPSGANVLTF.

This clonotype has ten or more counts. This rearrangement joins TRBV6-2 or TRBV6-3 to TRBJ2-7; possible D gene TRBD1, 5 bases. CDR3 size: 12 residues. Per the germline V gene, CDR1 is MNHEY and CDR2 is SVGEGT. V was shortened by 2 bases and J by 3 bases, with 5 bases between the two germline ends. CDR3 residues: CASSYRGYEQYF. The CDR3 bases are TGTGCCAGCAGTTACAGGGGCTACGAGCAGTACTTC.

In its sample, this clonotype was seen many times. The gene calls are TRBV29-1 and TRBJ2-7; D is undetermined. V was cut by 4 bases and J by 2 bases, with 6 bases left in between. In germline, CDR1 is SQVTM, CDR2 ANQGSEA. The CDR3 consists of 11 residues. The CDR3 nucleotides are TGCAGCGTTGGTTCCACCTACGAGCAGTACTTC. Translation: CSVGSTYEQYF.

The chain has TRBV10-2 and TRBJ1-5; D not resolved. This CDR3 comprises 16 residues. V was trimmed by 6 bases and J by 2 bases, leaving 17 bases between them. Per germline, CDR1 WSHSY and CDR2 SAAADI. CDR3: CASRDLGSRGNQPQHF. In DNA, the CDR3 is TGCGCCAGCAGGGACCTTGGGAGTAGGGGCAATCAGCCCCAGCATTTT.

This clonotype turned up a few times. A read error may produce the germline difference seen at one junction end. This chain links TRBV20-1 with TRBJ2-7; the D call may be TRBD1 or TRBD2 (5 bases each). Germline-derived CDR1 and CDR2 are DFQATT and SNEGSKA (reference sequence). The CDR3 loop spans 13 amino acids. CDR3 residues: CSTSGQGGYEQYF. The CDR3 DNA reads TGCAGTACTAGTGGGCAGGGCGGCTACGAGCAGTACTTC.

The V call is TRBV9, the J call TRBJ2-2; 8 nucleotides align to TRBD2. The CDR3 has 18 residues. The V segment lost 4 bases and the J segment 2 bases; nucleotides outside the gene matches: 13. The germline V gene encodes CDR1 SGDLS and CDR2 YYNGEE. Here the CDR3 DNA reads TGTGCCAGCAGCAACCCTAGGGTCCGGGAGGGTAACACCGGGGAGCTGTTTTTT. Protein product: CASSNPRVREGNTGELFF.

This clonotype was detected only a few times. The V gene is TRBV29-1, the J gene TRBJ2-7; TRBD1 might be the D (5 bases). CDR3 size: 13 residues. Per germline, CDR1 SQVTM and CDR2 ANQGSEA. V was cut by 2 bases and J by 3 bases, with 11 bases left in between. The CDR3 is CSVEQGQNYEQYF. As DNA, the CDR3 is TGCAGCGTTGAACAGGGCCAGAACTACGAGCAGTACTTC.

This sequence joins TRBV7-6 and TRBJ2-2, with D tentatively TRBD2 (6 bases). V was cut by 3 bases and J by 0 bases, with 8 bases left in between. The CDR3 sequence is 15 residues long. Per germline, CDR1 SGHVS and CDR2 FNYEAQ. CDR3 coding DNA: TGTGCCAGCAGCTTGGGACTGACGAACACCGGGGAGCTGTTTTTT. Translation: CASSLGLTNTGELFF.

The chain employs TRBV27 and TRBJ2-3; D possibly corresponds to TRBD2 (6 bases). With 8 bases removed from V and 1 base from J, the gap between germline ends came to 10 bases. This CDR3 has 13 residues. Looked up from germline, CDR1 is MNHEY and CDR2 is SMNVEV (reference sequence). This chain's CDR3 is CASFGEGTDTQYF. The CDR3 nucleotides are TGTGCCAGCTTTGGGGAGGGCACAGATACGCAGTATTTT.

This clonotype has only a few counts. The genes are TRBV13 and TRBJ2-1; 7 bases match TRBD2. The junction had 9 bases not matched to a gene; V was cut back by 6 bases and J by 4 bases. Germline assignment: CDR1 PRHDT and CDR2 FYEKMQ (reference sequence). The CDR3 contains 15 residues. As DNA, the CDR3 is TGTGCCAGCAGTAACGCGGGAGTACGGTACAATGAGCAGTTCTTC. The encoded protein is CASSNAGVRYNEQFF.

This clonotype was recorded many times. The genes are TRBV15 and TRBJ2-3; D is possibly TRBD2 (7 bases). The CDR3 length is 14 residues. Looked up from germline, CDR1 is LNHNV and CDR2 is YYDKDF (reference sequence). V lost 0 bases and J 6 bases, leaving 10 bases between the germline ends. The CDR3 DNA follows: TGTGCCACCAGCAGAGACCGGGGGGCGGATACGCAGTATTTT. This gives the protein CATSRDRGADTQYF.

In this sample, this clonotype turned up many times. CDR3: CASSPWTSASSYNEQFF. CDR3 in DNA: TGTGCCAGCAGCCCCTGGACTAGCGCGAGCTCCTACAATGAGCAGTTCTTC. The V and J genes are TRBV9 and TRBJ2-1, with 9 bases fitting TRBD2. Per germline, CDR1 SGDLS and CDR2 YYNGEE. This CDR3 comprises 17 residues. The V segment lost 4 bases and the J segment 0 bases; nucleotides outside the gene matches: 8.

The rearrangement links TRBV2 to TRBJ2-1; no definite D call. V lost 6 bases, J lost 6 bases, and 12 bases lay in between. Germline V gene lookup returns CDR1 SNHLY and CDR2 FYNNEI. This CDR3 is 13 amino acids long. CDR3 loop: CASRVGSANEQFF. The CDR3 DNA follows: TGTGCCAGCAGGGTAGGATCGGCCAATGAGCAGTTCTTC.

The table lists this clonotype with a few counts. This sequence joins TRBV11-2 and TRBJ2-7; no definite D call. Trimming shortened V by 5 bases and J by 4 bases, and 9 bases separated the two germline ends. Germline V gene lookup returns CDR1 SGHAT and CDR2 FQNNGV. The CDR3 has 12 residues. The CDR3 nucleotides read TGTGCCAGCAGCCCGTTTGGGTACGAGCAGTACTTC. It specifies CASSPFGYEQYF. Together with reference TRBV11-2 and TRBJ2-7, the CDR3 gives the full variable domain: EAGVAQSPRYKIIEKRQSVAFWCNPISGHATLYWYQQILGQGPKLLIQFQNNGVVDDSQLPKDRFSAERLKGVDSTLKIQPAKLEDSAVYLCASSPFGYEQYFGPGTRLTVT.

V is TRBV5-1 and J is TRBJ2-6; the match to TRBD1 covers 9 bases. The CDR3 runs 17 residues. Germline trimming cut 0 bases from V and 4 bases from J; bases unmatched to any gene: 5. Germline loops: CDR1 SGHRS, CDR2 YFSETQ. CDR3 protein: CASSLDRGLAGANVLTF. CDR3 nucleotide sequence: TGCGCCAGCAGCTTGGACAGGGGGCTAGCCGGGGCCAACGTCCTGACTTTC.

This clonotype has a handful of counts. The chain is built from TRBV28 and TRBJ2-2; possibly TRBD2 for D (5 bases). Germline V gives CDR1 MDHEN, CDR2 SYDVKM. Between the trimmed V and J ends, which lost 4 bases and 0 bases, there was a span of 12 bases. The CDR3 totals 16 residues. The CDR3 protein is CASSYISGSNTGELFF. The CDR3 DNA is TGTGCCAGCAGTTATATAAGCGGTTCGAACACCGGGGAGCTGTTTTTT.

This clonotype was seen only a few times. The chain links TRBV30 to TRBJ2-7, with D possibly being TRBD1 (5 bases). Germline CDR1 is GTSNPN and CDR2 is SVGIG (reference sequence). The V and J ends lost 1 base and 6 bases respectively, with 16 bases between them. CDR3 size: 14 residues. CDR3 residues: CAWSEAGIYIEQYF. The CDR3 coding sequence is TGTGCCTGGAGTGAAGCAGGGATTTATATCGAGCAGTACTTC.

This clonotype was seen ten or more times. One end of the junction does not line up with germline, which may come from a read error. Written as DNA, the CDR3 is TGCAAGACAGGGTTCAATGAGCAGTTCTTC. Residues: CKTGFNEQFF. The chain uses TRBV28 and TRBJ2-1; 7 bases are a match to TRBD1. Germline V gives CDR1 MDHEN, CDR2 SYDVKM. The CDR3 runs 10 residues.

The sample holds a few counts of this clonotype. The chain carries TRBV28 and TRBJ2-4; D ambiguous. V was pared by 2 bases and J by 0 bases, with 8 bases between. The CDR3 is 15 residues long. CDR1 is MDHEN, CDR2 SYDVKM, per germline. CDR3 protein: CASSLPTIAKNIQYF. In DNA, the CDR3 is TGTGCCAGCAGTTTACCTACGATAGCCAAAAACATTCAGTACTTC. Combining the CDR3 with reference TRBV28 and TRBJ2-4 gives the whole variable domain DVKVTQSSRYLVKRTGEKVFLECVQDMDHENMFWYRQDPGLGLRLIYFSYDVKMKEKGDIPEGYSVSREKKERFSLILESASTNQTSMYLCASSLPTIAKNIQYFGAGTRLSVL.

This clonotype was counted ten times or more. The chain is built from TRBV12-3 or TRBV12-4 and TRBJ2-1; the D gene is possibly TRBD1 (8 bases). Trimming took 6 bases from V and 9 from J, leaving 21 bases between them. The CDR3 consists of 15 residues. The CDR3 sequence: CASSPRTGSGIEQFF. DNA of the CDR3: TGTGCCAGCAGCCCAAGGACAGGGAGCGGGATTGAGCAGTTCTTC.

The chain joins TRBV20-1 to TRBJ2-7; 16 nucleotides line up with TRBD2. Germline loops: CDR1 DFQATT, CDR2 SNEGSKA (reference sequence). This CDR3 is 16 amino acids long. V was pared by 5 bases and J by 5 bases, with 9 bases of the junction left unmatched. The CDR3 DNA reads TGCAGTGCTCCGGGGGGACTAGCGGGAGGGTTCCACGAGCAGTACTTC. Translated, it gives CSAPGGLAGGFHEQYF.

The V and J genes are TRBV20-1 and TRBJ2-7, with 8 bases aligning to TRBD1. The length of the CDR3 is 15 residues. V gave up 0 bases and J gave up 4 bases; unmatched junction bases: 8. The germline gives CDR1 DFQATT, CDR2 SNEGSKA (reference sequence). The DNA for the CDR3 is TGCAGTGCTAGAGATCTGACAGGGGAAGGGTACGAGCAGTACTTC. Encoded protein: CSARDLTGEGYEQYF.

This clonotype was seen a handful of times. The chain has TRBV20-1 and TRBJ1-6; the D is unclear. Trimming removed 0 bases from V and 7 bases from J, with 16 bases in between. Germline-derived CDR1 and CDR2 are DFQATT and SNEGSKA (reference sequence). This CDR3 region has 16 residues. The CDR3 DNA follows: TGCAGTGCTAGAGATCAGTACCAGGAAAGGAATTCACCCCTCCACTTT. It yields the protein CSARDQYQERNSPLHF.

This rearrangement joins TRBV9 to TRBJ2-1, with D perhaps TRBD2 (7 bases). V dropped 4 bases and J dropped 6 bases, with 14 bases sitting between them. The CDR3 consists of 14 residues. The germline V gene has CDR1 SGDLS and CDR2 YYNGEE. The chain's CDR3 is CASSPPRGANEQFF. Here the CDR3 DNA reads TGTGCCAGCAGCCCCCCTCGGGGGGCCAATGAGCAGTTCTTC.

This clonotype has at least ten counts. This CDR3 reads CSVRTGDAYEQYF. The CDR3 coding sequence is TGCAGCGTCCGGACGGGAGACGCCTACGAGCAGTACTTC. The chain carries TRBV29-1 and TRBJ2-7; TRBD2 is a possible D gene (6 bases). The CDR3 covers 13 residues. V lost 6 bases and J lost 2, with 14 bases in between. Germline CDR1 and CDR2: SQVTM and ANQGSEA.

DNA for the CDR3: TGTGCCAGCAGCTCTCAGACAGGGCCCACTGAAGCTTTCTTT. It yields the protein CASSSQTGPTEAFF. The chain has TRBV9 and TRBJ1-1; 7 positions agree with TRBD1. Germline trimming cut 4 bases from V and 4 bases from J; bases unmatched to any gene: 7. The CDR3 runs to 14 residues. From germline, CDR1 is SGDLS and CDR2 YYNGEE.